These T cell receptor beta chains were read from a single sample in a study of T cells in Graves' hyperthyroidism and ophthalmopathy. TCRdb analysed the multiplex PCR reads with MiXCR anew, one entry per CDR3 protein. The sample includes hundreds of thousands of distinct CDR3 sequences, around 21% seen only once; the top ten take around a third. Sequenced: blood. These TCRs come from a man aged 25-45 years with Graves' ophthalmopathy. Each CDR3 is given with its conserved first and last residue. The order of the fields is CDR3 DNA, CDR3 protein, J gene, V gene, clone size, D gene. The D gene is left open where the match is weak. A row's size may be missing; if present it is once, few, many or a size class.

TGTGCCAGCAGTTACCCTCGTCCCCCGGGACTAGCTACAGAGACCCAGTACTTC,CASSYPRPPGLATETQYF,TRBJ2-5,TRBV6-2/TRBV6-3,NA,TRBD2
TGTGCCAGCAGCGGAACGGGACAACTTGTCAATGAGCAGTTCTTC,CASSGTGQLVNEQFF,TRBJ2-1,TRBV9,NA,NA
TGCGCCAGCGGGCCCTTCGGGGGCACCGGGGAGCTGTTTTTT,CASGPFGGTGELFF,TRBJ2-2,TRBV5-1,few,NA
TGTGCCAGCAGCCCCTTTGGGCTAGCGGGCTACGAGCAGTACTTC,CASSPFGLAGYEQYF,TRBJ2-7,TRBV7-2,NA,TRBD2
TGTGCCAGCAGTTACGGGGGTGGCGGGGCCAACGTCCTGACTTTC,CASSYGGGGANVLTF,TRBJ2-6,TRBV6-9,few,NA
TGTGCCAGCTCCGGGACGGAGACCTACGAGCAGAACTTC,CASSGTETYEQNF,TRBJ2-7,TRBV18,NA,NA
TGTGCCAGTAGCGGCGCGGGCAGTGGCAACACCGGGGAGCTGTTTTTT,CASSGAGSGNTGELFF,TRBJ2-2,TRBV9,few,NA
TGCGCCAGCAGCCAAGGGGACACTAGCGGGAGGGCCGGGAATGAGCAGTTCTTC,CASSQGDTSGRAGNEQFF,TRBJ2-1,TRBV5-1,few,TRBD2
TGTGCCAGCAGCCTAGACAGCCGTAACACCGGGGAGCTGTTTTTT,CASSLDSRNTGELFF,TRBJ2-2,TRBV11-3,NA,NA
TGTGCCAGCAGCATCATGTCCGCGGGACTAGCGGGCGGCCAAGAGACCCAGTACTTC,CASSIMSAGLAGGQETQYF,TRBJ2-5,TRBV3-1,NA,TRBD2
TGTGCCCGCCGGGCTAGCGGGACCCGAGAGCAGTTCTTC,CARRASGTREQFF,TRBJ2-1,TRBV30,NA,TRBD2
TGTGCCAGCAGTTACTCCCCTAGCGGGGGGAACACCGGGGAGCTGTTTTTT,CASSYSPSGGNTGELFF,TRBJ2-2,TRBV6-5,few,TRBD2
TGTGCCAGCGGCGCTAGGGGGGAGTCACCCCTCCACTTT,CASGARGESPLHF,TRBJ1-6,TRBV28,NA,NA
TGTGCCTGGAGTGTAGACTCTGGGGCCAACGTCCTGACTTTC,CAWSVDSGANVLTF,TRBJ2-6,TRBV30,NA,NA
TGTGCCAGCTCACCAGGTCGGGAGCCCCTCCCCGCCGAGCAGTACTTC,CASSPGREPLPAEQYF,TRBJ2-7,TRBV18,NA,NA
TGTGCCAGCAGCCAAGGGGTCGAACTTGCCAATGAGCAGTTCTTC,CASSQGVELANEQFF,TRBJ2-1,TRBV3-1,NA,NA
TGTGCCAGCAGTTTAAGTAAATTCATCCCAGGGGAAATGAACACTGAAGCTTTCTTT,CASSLSKFIPGEMNTEAFF,TRBJ1-1,TRBV28,NA,NA
TGTGCCATCAGTGAATCTAAGGTTGAGACCCAGTACTTC,CAISESKVETQYF,TRBJ2-5,TRBV10-3,NA,NA
TGTGCCAGCAGTTTTGGGGCCAGAATAAACAATGAGCAGTTCTTC,CASSFGARINNEQFF,TRBJ2-1,TRBV12-3/TRBV12-4,few,NA
TGTGCCAGCAGCCAAGATCTGGCCACCCAAGAGACCCAGTACTTC,CASSQDLATQETQYF,TRBJ2-5,TRBV4-2,few,NA
TGTGCCAGCAGAGTGACAGGGGAGGGGAGCAATCAGCCCCAGCATTTT,CASRVTGEGSNQPQHF,TRBJ1-5,TRBV28,many,TRBD1
TGTGCCTGGAGTCTGGGACTAGCGGGAGGAGGCGAGCAGTTCTTC,CAWSLGLAGGGEQFF,TRBJ2-1,TRBV30,many,TRBD2
TGTGCCAGCCACGGAGGACAAGAGACCCAGTACTTC,CASHGGQETQYF,TRBJ2-5,TRBV27,many,NA
TGTGCCATCAAGACCAACCCGAACACCGGGGAGCTGTTTTTT,CAIKTNPNTGELFF,TRBJ2-2,TRBV10-3,few,NA
TGTGCCAGCAGTGGACACAGGAACACTGAAGCTTTCTTT,CASSGHRNTEAFF,TRBJ1-1,TRBV2,NA,NA
TGTGCCAGCAGTTTCTCCACGGGGGACAGATCCTCCTACGAGCAGTACTTC,CASSFSTGDRSSYEQYF,TRBJ2-7,TRBV27,NA,NA
TGCAGTGCTAGAGATTGGAAGGGCTCTCTTCAGCCCCAGCATTTT,CSARDWKGSLQPQHF,TRBJ1-5,TRBV20-1,NA,NA
TGTGCCATCAGCCTACAGGGGGGCGAGACCCAGTACTTC,CAISLQGGETQYF,TRBJ2-5,TRBV10-3,NA,TRBD1
TGCAGTGCTCGCCCCGGAGCTAGCGGGAGTTCCTACGAGCAGTACTTC,CSARPGASGSSYEQYF,TRBJ2-7,TRBV20-1,NA,TRBD2
TGTGCCAGCAGCCTCCCGGGACAGGGCTCCAGCAATCAGCCCCAGCATTTT,CASSLPGQGSSNQPQHF,TRBJ1-5,TRBV28,many,TRBD1
TGTGCCAGCAGTTCCGGGACAGGGGGGGATGGCTACACCTTC,CASSSGTGGDGYTF,TRBJ1-2,TRBV28,few,TRBD1
TGTGCCAGCAGACCGGAGGGTGAAAAACTGTTTTTT,CASRPEGEKLFF,TRBJ1-4,TRBV2,few,NA
TGCGCCAGCAGCCCCACCCCGGGGGATACGCAGTATTTT,CASSPTPGDTQYF,TRBJ2-3,TRBV5-1,many,NA
TGTGCCAGTAGGGATTACAGGGGGCGAAAGGCCGATTCACCCCTCCACTTT,CASRDYRGRKADSPLHF,TRBJ1-6,TRBV19,few,TRBD1